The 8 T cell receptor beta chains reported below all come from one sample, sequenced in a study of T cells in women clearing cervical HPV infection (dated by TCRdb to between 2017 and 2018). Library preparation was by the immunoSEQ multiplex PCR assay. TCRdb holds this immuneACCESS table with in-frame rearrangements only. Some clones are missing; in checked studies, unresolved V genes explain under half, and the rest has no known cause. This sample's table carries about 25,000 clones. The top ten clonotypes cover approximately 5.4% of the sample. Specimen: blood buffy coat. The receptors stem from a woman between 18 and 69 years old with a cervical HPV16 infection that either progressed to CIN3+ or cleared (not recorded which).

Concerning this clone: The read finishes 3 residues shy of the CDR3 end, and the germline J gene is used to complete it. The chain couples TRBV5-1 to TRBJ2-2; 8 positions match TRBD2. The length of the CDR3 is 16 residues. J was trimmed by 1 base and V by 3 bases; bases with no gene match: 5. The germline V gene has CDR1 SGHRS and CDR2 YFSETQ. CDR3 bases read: TGCGCCAGCAGCTCGAAGACTAGCGAGAACACCGGGGAG. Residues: CASSSKTSENTGE. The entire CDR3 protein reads CASSSKTSENTGELFF.

The CDR3 loop reads CASSVSGSTYYEQYF. The covered CDR3 bases are TGTGCCAGCAGCGTTAGCGGGAGTACATATTACGAG. V is TRBV5-5 and J is TRBJ2-7; 9 bases line up with TRBD2. The read terminates 3 residues before the CDR3 end, so the remaining end is supplied by the germline J gene. The CDR3 is 15 residues long. J lost 4 bases, V lost 4 bases, and 9 bases had no gene match. The germline CDR1 and CDR2 sequences are SGHKS and YYEKEE (reference sequence).

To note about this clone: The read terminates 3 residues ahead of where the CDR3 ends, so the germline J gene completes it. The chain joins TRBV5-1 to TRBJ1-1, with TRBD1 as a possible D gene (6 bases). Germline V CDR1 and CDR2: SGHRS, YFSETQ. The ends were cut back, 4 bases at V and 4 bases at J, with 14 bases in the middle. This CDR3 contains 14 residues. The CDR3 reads CASSQQGGSTEAFF. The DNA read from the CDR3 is TGCGCCAGCAGCCAACAGGGTGGGTCCACTGAA. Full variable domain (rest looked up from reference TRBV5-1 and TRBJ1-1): KAGVTQTPRYLIKTRGQQVTLSCSPISGHRSVSWYQQTPGQGLQFLFEYFSETQRNKGNFPGRFSGRQFSNSRSEMNVSTLELGDSALYLCASSQQGGSTEAFFGQGTRLTVV.

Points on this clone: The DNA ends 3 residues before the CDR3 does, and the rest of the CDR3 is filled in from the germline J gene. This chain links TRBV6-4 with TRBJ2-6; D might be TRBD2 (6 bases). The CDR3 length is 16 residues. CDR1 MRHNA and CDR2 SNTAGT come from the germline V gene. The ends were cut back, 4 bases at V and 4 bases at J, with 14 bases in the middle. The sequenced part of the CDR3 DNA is TGTGCCAGCAGTGGGGCCGGGGGAGCGGGGGCCAACGTC. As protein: CASSGAGGAGANV. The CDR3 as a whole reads CASSGAGGAGANVLTF.

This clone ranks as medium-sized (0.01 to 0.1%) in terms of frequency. The sequenced CDR3 bases are TGTGCCAGCAGCTCTACGACAGGGAGGAGGGAAAAG. Translated: CASSSTTGRREK. The CDR3, in full, reads CASSSTTGRREKLFF. The chain recombines TRBV5-6 with TRBJ2-2; D possibly corresponds to TRBD1 (7 bases). With the read ending 3 residues before the CDR3 end, the germline J gene is used to fill in that end. This CDR3 comprises 15 residues. CDR1 is SGHDT, CDR2 YYEEEE, per germline.

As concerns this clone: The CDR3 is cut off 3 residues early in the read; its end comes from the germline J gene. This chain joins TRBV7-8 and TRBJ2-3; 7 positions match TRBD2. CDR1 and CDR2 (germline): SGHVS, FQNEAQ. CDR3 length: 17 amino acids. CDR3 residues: CASSTDGGTSLRKTQYF. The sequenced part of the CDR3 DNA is TGTGCCAGCAGCACGGACGGGGGGACCTCACTTAGGAAGACG.

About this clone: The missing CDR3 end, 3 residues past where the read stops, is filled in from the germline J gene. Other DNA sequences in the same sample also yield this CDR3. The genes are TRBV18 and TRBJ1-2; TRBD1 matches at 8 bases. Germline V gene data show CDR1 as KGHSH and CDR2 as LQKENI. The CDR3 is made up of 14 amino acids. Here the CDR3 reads CASSPRDRLNDYTF. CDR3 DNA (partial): TGTGCCAGCTCACCCCGGGACAGGCTCAATGAC.

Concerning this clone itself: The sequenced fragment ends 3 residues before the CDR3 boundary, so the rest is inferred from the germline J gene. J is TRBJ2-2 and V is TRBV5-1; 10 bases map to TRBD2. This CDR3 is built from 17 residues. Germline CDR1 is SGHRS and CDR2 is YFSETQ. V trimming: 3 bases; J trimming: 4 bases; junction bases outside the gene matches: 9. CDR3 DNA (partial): TGCGCCAGCAGCTCCGGACTAGCGGATCGTATCACCGGGGAG. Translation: CASSSGLADRITGE. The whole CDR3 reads CASSSGLADRITGELFF.